This TCR beta chain comes out of a study of T cells after yellow fever vaccination. Study-level results: Bulk-population clonotypes that are abundant could appear as contaminants in FACS-sorted repertoires.

Trimming took off 4 bases at V and 4 bases at J, with 9 bases between the two ends. The V gene's germline CDR1 is LGHNA and CDR2 YSLEER. This CDR3 is built from 13 residues. This clonotype was seen ten or more times. Antigen specificity is unknown. TCRdb processed the 5' RACE reads anew with MiXCR; each CDR3 protein has one entry. The data hold 300,000 to 400,000 distinct CDR3 sequences, with around 3.9% observed a single time. The V and J genes are TRBV4-3 and TRBJ2-3, with D unclear. The specimen was PBMCs, collected 5 days after the yellow fever booster vaccination. The receptor comes from a man aged 18 to 35 who received the YFV17D yellow fever vaccine. CDR3: CASSPEPPDTQYF. CDR3 coding DNA: TGCGCCAGCAGCCCAGAGCCCCCAGATACGCAGTATTTT.